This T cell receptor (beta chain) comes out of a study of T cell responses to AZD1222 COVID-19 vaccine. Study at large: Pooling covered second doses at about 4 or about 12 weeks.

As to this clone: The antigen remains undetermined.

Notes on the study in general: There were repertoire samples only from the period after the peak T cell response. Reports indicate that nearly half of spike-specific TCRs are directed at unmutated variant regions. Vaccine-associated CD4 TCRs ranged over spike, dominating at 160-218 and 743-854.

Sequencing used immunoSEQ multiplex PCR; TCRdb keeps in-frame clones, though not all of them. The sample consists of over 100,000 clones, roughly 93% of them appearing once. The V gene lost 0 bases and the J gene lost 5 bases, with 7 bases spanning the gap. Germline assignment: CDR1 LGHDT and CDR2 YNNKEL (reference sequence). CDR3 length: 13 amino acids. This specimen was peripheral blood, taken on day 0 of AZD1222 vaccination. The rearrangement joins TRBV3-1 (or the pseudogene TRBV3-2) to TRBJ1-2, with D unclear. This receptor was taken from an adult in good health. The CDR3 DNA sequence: TGTGCCAGCAGCCAAGAGGGAATATATGGCTACACCTTC. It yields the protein CASSQEGIYGYTF.